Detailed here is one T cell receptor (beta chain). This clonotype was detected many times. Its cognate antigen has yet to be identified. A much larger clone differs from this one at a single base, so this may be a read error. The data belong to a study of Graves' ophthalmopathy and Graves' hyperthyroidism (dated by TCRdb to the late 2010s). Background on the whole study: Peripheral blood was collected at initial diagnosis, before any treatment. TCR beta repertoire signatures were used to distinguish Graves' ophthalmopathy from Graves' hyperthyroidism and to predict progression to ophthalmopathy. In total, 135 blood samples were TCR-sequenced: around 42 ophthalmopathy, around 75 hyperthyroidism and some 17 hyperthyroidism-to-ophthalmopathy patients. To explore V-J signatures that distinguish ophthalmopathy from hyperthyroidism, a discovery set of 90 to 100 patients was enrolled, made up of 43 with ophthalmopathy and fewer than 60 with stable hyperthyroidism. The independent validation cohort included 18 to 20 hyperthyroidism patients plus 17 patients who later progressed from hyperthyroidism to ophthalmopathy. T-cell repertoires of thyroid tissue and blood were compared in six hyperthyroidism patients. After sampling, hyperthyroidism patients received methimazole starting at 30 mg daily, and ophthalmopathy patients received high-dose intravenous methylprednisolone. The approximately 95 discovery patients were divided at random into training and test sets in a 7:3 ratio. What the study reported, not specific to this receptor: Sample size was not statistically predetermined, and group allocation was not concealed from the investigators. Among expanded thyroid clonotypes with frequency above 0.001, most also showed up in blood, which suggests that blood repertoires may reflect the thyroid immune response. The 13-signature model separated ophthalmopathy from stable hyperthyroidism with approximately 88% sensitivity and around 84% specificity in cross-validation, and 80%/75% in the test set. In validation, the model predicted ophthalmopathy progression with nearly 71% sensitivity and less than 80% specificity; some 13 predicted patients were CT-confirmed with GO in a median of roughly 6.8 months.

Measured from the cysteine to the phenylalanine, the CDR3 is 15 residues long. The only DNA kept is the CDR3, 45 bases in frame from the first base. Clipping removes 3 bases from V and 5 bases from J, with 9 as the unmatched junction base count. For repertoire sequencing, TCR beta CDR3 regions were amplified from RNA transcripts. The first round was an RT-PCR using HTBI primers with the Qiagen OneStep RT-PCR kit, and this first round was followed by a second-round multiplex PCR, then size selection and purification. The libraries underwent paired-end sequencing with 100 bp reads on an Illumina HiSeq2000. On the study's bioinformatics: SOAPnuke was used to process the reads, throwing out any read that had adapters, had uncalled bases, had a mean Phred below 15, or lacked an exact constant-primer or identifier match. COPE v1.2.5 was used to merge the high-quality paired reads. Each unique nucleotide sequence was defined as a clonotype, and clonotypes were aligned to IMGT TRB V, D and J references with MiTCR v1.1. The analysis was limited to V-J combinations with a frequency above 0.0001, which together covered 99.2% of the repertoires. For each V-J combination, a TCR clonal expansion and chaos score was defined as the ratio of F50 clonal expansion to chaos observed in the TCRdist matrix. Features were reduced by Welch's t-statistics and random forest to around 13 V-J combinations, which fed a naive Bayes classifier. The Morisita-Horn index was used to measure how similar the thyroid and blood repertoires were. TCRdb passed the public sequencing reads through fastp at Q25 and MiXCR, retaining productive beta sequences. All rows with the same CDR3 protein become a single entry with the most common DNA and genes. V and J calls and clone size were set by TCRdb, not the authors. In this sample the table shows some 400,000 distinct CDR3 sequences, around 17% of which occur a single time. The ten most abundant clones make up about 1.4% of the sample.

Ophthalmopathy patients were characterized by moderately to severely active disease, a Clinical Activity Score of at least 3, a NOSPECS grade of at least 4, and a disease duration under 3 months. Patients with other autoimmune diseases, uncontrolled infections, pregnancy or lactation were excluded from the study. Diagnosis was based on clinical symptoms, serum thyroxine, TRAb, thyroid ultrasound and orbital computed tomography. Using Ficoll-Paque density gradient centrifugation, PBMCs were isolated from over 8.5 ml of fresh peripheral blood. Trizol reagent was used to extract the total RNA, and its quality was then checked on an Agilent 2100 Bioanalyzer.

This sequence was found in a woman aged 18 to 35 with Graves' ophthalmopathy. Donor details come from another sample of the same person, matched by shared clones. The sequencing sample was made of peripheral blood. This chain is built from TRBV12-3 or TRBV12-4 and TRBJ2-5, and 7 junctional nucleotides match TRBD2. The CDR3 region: CASSFGAGWIETQYF. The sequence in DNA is TGTGCCAGCAGTTTTGGAGCGGGGTGGATTGAGACCCAGTACTTC.